Included here is one T cell receptor beta chain sequence, with context. A far larger clone lies a single base away; this is likely a read error. Per the germline V gene, CDR1 is SNHLY and CDR2 is FYNNEI. This CDR3 has 14 amino acids. With 6 bases clipped from V and 7 bases from J, the junction kept 11 bases outside the gene matches. These data come from a study of low-dose radiotherapy and immunotherapy resistance in tumors. Study summary: Cohort 1 was treated with 0.5 Gy per fraction at 2-week intervals, amounting to 6.5 Gy overall. Treatment of Cohort 2 consisted of 1 Gy per fraction every two weeks, amounting to 13 Gy over 26 weeks.

Specified time point: after trial treatment. Treatment specified: LDRT plus nivolumab, ipilimumab, low-dose cyclophosphamide and aspirin (RACIN trial). cDNA synthesis used a TRAV/TRBV-specific primer set for both chains. A roughly 22-cycle PCR with a constant-region primer and V-primer adapter amplified TCRs. A single record per CDR3 protein comes from TCRdb applying MiXCR to the reads. The table has approximately 42,000 distinct CDR3 sequences, around 25% seen once. The V and J genes are TRBV2 and TRBJ2-7, with 8 nucleotides matching TRBD2. The clonotype comes from a male donor with prostate cancer. The sample here was PBMCs, taken after low-dose radiotherapy plus immunotherapy. The CDR3 loop reads CASRRPSGSGEQYF. The CDR3 nucleotides read TGTGCCAGCAGACGGCCCAGCGGGAGTGGGGAGCAGTACTTC.